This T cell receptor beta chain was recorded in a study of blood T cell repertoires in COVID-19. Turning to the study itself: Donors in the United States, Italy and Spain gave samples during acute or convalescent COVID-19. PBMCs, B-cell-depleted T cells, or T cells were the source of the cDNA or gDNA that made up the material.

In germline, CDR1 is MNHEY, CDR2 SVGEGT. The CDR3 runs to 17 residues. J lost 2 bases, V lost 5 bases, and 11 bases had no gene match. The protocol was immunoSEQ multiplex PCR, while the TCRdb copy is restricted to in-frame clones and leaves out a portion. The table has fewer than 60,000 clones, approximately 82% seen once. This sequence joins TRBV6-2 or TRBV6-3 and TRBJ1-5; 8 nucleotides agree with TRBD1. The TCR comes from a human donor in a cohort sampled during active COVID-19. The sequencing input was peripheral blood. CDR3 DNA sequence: TGTGCCAGCAGTATCGCAGGGGGCCCTGGAGGCAATCAGCCCCAGCATTTT. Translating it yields CASSIAGGPGGNQPQHF.